The sequence of this TCR beta chain was determined in a study of blood T cell repertoires in COVID-19. Using immunoSEQ multiplex PCR, the repertoire was profiled, and TCRdb retains in-frame clones only, with some absent. Of tens of thousands of clones listed, under 90% are singletons. The sample holds a few counts of this clone. This clonotype originated in a human donor in a cohort sampled during active COVID-19. The sequenced sample was peripheral blood.

The CDR3 here is CASSMSEGAIGQPQHF. In DNA, the CDR3 is TGTGCCAGTAGTATGAGTGAGGGGGCGATAGGTCAGCCCCAGCATTTT. The genes are TRBV19 and TRBJ1-5; 7 bases match TRBD1. V shed 3 bases, J shed 6 bases, and the junction held 11 bases outside the gene matches. There are 16 residues in the CDR3. From germline, CDR1 is LNHDA and CDR2 SQIVND (reference sequence).